These 27 T cell receptor beta chains were sequenced from one sample in a study of blood T cell repertoires in COVID-19. Assay: immunoSEQ multiplex PCR; the TCRdb copy retains only in-frame clones and omits some. The sample lists a few hundred thousand clones, 87% occurring once. Sequenced sample: PBMCs or T cells enriched from blood (not recorded which). The receptors here all came from a woman aged 18-29 years who had recovered from COVID-19.

This chain joins TRBV28 and TRBJ2-7, with D hard to call. Germline lookup yields CDR1 MDHEN and CDR2 SYDVKM. This CDR3 has 14 amino acids. Trimming pared 4 bases from V and 4 bases from J, leaving 14 bases between. CDR3 DNA: TGTGCCAGCAGTTCCCTCCTTAGTCTGTACGAGCAGTACTTC. The encoded protein is CASSSLLSLYEQYF.

This chain links TRBV5-1 with TRBJ2-7, with D tentatively TRBD2 (5 bases). Deletions cut 4 bases from V and 1 base from J, with 9 bases between. CDR1 and CDR2 from the germline V gene are SGHRS and YFSETQ. The CDR3 spans 13 residues. The CDR3 reads CASSEGSSYEQYF. The DNA for the CDR3 is TGCGCCAGCAGCGAGGGATCATCCTACGAGCAGTACTTC.

The chain carries TRBV19 and TRBJ2-1; 8 bases align to TRBD2. Germline V gives CDR1 LNHDA, CDR2 SQIVND (reference sequence). V was clipped by 5 bases and J by 5 bases; unmatched bases: 14. The CDR3 extends over 17 amino acids. The CDR3: CASSPREGGRWDNEQFF. In DNA, the CDR3 is TGTGCCAGTAGTCCACGGGAGGGCGGGAGGTGGGACAATGAGCAGTTCTTC.

This clone has only one observation. This chain connects TRBV4-3 to TRBJ2-1; TRBD2 agrees at 7 bases. This CDR3 is 16 amino acids long. The junction had 9 bases not matched to a gene; V was cut back by 4 bases and J by 3 bases. CDR1 and CDR2 from the germline V gene are LGHNA and YSLEER. In DNA, the CDR3 is TGCGCCAGCAGCCGAGGCTGGGGAGGGTTCTACAATGAGCAGTTCTTC. The encoded protein is CASSRGWGGFYNEQFF.

This rearrangement joins TRBV6-2 or TRBV6-3 to TRBJ2-1; D might be TRBD1 (6 bases). Between the trimmed V and J ends, which lost 5 bases and 8 bases, there was a span of 16 bases. The CDR3 totals 14 residues. Per the germline V gene, CDR1 is MNHEY and CDR2 is SVGEGT. This chain's CDR3 is CASSEPTGFDEQFF. The DNA for the CDR3 is TGTGCCAGCAGTGAGCCTACAGGGTTCGATGAGCAGTTCTTC.

V usage is TRBV10-1 and J usage is TRBJ2-7, with 7 bases aligning to TRBD2. Germline loops: CDR1 WNHNN, CDR2 SYGVQD (reference sequence). The CDR3 runs 17 residues. V was clipped by 7 bases and J by 0 bases; unmatched bases: 15. DNA of the CDR3: TGCGCCAGCAACAAAGACCTAGCGGACTCCTTCTCCTACGAGCAGTACTTC. Translating it yields CASNKDLADSFSYEQYF.

In this sample, this clone turned up many times. This chain connects TRBV7-9 to TRBJ2-2; D might be TRBD2 (5 bases). V was shortened by 1 base and J by 5 bases, with 17 bases between the two germline ends. CDR1 SEHNR and CDR2 FQNEAQ come from the germline V gene (reference sequence). The CDR3 runs 17 residues. CDR3 coding DNA: TGTGCCAGCAGCTTAGTTGGGCCTTCACTAGTAACCGGGGAGCTGTTTTTT. This encodes CASSLVGPSLVTGELFF.

The V call is TRBV7-3, the J call TRBJ2-7; 9 bases match TRBD1. CDR1 is SGHTA and CDR2 is FQGTGA in the germline V gene. Trimming cost V 3 bases and J 6 bases; bases outside gene matches: 3. The CDR3 sequence is 13 residues long. CDR3 protein: CASSFLTGGEQYF. Here the CDR3 DNA reads TGTGCCAGCAGCTTTCTGACAGGGGGCGAGCAGTACTTC. The variable domain in full, with the rest retrieved from reference TRBV7-3 and TRBJ2-7, is GAGVSQTPSNKVTEKGKYVELRCDPISGHTALYWYRQSLGQGPEFLIYFQGTGAADDSGLPNDRFFAVRPEGSVSTLKIQRTERGDSAVYLCASSFLTGGEQYFGPGTRLTVT.

The chain uses TRBV7-6 and TRBJ2-7; 7 bases are shared with TRBD1. From germline, CDR1 is SGHVS and CDR2 FNYEAQ. This CDR3 has 14 amino acids. Trimming took 3 bases from V and 2 from J; bases not matched to a gene: 4. CDR3 sequence: CASSLTGSAYEQYF. CDR3 in DNA: TGTGCCAGCAGCTTGACAGGGTCAGCCTACGAGCAGTACTTC.

The genes are TRBV7-9 and TRBJ1-2, with a tentative D call TRBD1 (6 bases). This CDR3 has 17 amino acids. Per the germline V gene, CDR1 is SEHNR and CDR2 is FQNEAQ (reference sequence). The V gene lost 5 bases and the J gene lost 4 bases, with 23 bases spanning the gap. The CDR3 is CASSKQGSLDFSYGYTF. CDR3 nucleotide sequence: TGTGCCAGCAGCAAACAGGGATCCTTAGACTTTTCCTATGGCTACACCTTC.

The V call is TRBV5-1, the J call TRBJ1-3, with D unclear. Trimming stripped 5 bases from V and 0 bases from J, with 12 bases between. The CDR3 has 15 amino acids. From germline, CDR1 is SGHRS and CDR2 YFSETQ. CDR3 residues: CASRPPGVSGNTIYF. DNA for the CDR3: TGCGCCAGCAGGCCCCCAGGTGTCTCTGGAAACACCATATATTTT. The full variable domain, in which reference TRBV5-1 and TRBJ1-3 provide the parts outside the CDR3, is KAGVTQTPRYLIKTRGQQVTLSCSPISGHRSVSWYQQTPGQGLQFLFEYFSETQRNKGNFPGRFSGRQFSNSRSEMNVSTLELGDSALYLCASRPPGVSGNTIYFGEGSWLTVV.

J is TRBJ1-2 and V is TRBV6-2 or TRBV6-3, with D possibly matching TRBD1 (6 bases). This CDR3 is built from 17 residues. Trimming took off 5 bases at V and 1 base at J, with 20 bases between the two ends. Germline CDR1 MNHEY, CDR2 SVGEGT. The chain's CDR3 is CASSLRGAGRGNYGYTF. The DNA of the CDR3 is TGTGCCAGCAGTCTCCGGGGGGCTGGAAGAGGTAACTATGGCTACACCTTC.

The rearrangement links TRBV7-2 to TRBJ1-2, with TRBD1 matching 8 bases. Trimming removed 0 bases from V and 5 bases from J; junction bases left unmatched: 2. This CDR3 comprises 14 residues. The germline V gene has CDR1 SGHTA and CDR2 FQGNSA. CDR3 amino acids: CASSLAYRGYGYTF. DNA of the CDR3: TGTGCCAGCAGCTTAGCGTACAGGGGGTATGGCTACACCTTC.

V gene TRBV29-1 combines with J gene TRBJ2-1; D remains ambiguous. The CDR3 runs 13 residues. The V end lost 5 bases, the J end lost 1 base, and 9 bases lay between the germline ends. Germline CDR1 and CDR2: SQVTM and ANQGSEA. DNA of the CDR3: TGCAGCGTTTACAAAAATTCCTACAATGAGCAGTTCTTC. Its translation is CSVYKNSYNEQFF.

In its sample, this clone was seen a few times. This chain joins TRBV4-3 and TRBJ1-3; D is perhaps TRBD1 (6 bases). Germline assignment: CDR1 LGHNA and CDR2 YSLEER. With 3 bases removed from V and 5 bases from J, the gap between germline ends came to 35 bases. The CDR3 length is 22 residues. The CDR3 coding sequence is TGCGCCAGCAGCCAGGACACGCTGGGACGGGGGGGCCTTACCAACTTTAGAAACACCATATATTTT. This encodes CASSQDTLGRGGLTNFRNTIYF.

This chain joins TRBV7-8 and TRBJ1-5; 7 nucleotides line up with TRBD1. This CDR3 is 16 amino acids long. Germline CDR1 is SGHVS and CDR2 is FQNEAQ. Trimming took 2 bases from V and 0 from J; bases not matched to a gene: 4. The CDR3 region is CASSLWDRNSNQPQHF. The CDR3 bases are TGTGCCAGCAGCTTATGGGACAGAAATAGCAATCAGCCCCAGCATTTT.

The J gene is TRBJ1-6, the V gene TRBV5-1; perhaps TRBD1 as D (5 bases). CDR1 SGHRS and CDR2 YFSETQ come from the germline V gene. Trimming removed 0 bases from V and 7 bases from J, with 11 bases in between. The CDR3 is made up of 15 amino acids. In DNA, the CDR3 is TGCGCCAGCAGCTTGGAGGGGTCGTTAAATTCACCCCTCCACTTT. This gives the protein CASSLEGSLNSPLHF.

The chain is built from TRBV28 and TRBJ1-2; weak D call: TRBD1 (5 bases). This CDR3 spans 13 amino acids. Looked up from germline, CDR1 is MDHEN and CDR2 is SYDVKM. V gave up 7 bases and J gave up 6 bases, with 15 bases separating them. The CDR3 loop is CASIGGALDGYTF. CDR3 DNA sequence: TGTGCCAGCATCGGCGGGGCGCTGGATGGCTACACCTTC.

This clone came up once. V is TRBV29-1 and J is TRBJ2-1; 7 nucleotides match TRBD2. The CDR3 consists of 12 residues. Germline lookup yields CDR1 SQVTM and CDR2 ANQGSEA. DNA of the CDR3: TGCGGGGGAGGGGAGCACGGTTATGAGCAGTTCTTC. It encodes CGGGEHGYEQFF.

This clone was picked up many times. This chain's CDR3 is CASSQGSGGPWYGYTF. The CDR3 DNA reads as TGTGCCAGCAGCCAAGGGTCAGGGGGCCCTTGGTATGGCTACACCTTC. This chain connects TRBV4-2 to TRBJ1-2, with 8 positions matching TRBD1. Germline V gene sequence: CDR1 LGHNA, CDR2 YNFKEQ. The CDR3 contains 16 residues. The ends lost 1 base at V and 5 bases at J; junction bases unmatched: 9.

Only one count was recorded for this clone. The V and J genes are TRBV30 and TRBJ1-1; no definite D call. Germline V gene data show CDR1 as GTSNPN and CDR2 as SVGIG (reference sequence). The ends were cut back, 1 base at V and 6 bases at J, with 9 bases in the middle. The CDR3 extends over 12 amino acids. This CDR3 reads CAWSDTWSEAFF. CDR3 nucleotides: TGTGCCTGGAGTGACACATGGTCTGAAGCTTTCTTT.

V is TRBV10-2 and J is TRBJ1-1, with 7 bases matching TRBD1. Germline assignment: CDR1 WSHSY and CDR2 SAAADI. V lost 6 bases to trimming and J lost 6 bases; unmatched junction nucleotides: 4. The CDR3 runs 12 residues. CDR3 residues: CASSDGTAEAFF. For the CDR3, the DNA is TGCGCCAGCAGCGACGGGACAGCTGAAGCTTTCTTT.

The chain combines TRBV5-4 with TRBJ1-5; D gene ambiguous. This CDR3 spans 14 amino acids. V lost 0 bases and J 2 bases, leaving 6 bases between the germline ends. Germline CDR1 and CDR2: SGHNT and YYREEE (reference sequence). This CDR3 is CASSLAQGNQPQHF. The DNA for the CDR3 is TGTGCCAGCAGCTTGGCTCAGGGCAATCAGCCCCAGCATTTT.

The rearrangement links TRBV28 to TRBJ1-4; D is undetermined. In germline, CDR1 is MDHEN, CDR2 SYDVKM. Trimming removed 3 bases from V and 8 bases from J, with 19 bases in between. CDR3 size: 16 residues. The CDR3 here is CASSFIAPRSSEKLFF. CDR3 DNA: TGTGCCAGCAGTTTTATAGCGCCCAGGTCCAGCGAAAAACTGTTTTTT.

The genes are TRBV4-3 and TRBJ2-7, with D perhaps matching TRBD2 (6 bases). This CDR3 spans 16 amino acids. The germline V gene encodes CDR1 LGHNA and CDR2 YSLEER. Trimming stripped 1 base from V and 0 bases from J, with 13 bases between. The DNA of the CDR3 is TGCGCCAGCAGCCAAGGGTTGGGGGGACTCTCCTACGAGCAGTACTTC. Translated: CASSQGLGGLSYEQYF.

The chain recombines TRBV21-1 with TRBJ1-2. TRBV21-1 is labeled a pseudogene. The CDR3 runs to 15 residues. The CDR3, as DNA: TGTGCCAGCAGCAATCGCTGGAGTCGGCAGTGGGGCTACACCTTC. This encodes CASSNRWSRQWGYTF.

The J gene is TRBJ2-7, the V gene TRBV6-5; TRBD2 matches at 7 bases. The CDR3 length is 15 residues. The germline V gene encodes CDR1 MNHEY and CDR2 SVGAGI. With 6 bases clipped from V and 1 base from J, the junction kept 9 bases outside the gene matches. CDR3 in amino acids: CASRPFFSGSYEQYF. In DNA form, the CDR3 reads TGTGCCAGCAGACCCTTCTTTAGCGGGTCCTACGAGCAGTACTTC.